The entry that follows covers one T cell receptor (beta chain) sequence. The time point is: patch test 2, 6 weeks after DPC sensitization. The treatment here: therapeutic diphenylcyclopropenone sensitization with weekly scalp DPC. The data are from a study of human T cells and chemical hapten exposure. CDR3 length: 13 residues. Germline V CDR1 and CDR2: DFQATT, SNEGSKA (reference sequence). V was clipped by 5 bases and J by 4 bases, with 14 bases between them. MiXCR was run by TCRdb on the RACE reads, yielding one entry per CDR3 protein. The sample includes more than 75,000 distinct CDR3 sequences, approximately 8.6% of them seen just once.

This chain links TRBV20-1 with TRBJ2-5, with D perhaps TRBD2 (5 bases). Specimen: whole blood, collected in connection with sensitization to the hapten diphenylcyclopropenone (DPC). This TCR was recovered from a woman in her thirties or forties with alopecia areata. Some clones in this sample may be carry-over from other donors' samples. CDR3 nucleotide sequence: TGCAGTGCTGAGGAAGGAGGTCGAGAGACCCAGTACTTC. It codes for CSAEEGGRETQYF.